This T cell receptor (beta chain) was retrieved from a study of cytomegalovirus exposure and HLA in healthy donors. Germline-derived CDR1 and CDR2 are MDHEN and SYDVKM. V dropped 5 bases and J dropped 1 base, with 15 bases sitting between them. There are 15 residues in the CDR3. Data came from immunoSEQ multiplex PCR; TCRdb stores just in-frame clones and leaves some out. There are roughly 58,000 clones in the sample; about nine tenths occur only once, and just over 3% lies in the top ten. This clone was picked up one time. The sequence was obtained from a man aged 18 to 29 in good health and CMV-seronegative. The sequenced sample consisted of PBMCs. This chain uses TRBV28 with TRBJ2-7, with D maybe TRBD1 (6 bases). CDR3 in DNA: TGTGCCAGCAGTCCACCCGGGACATCTTCCTACGAGCAGTACTTC. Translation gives CASSPPGTSSYEQYF.